The 11 T cell receptor beta chains listed next were all sequenced from one sample in a study of sequential checkpoint blockade in melanoma. The treatment: randomized to nivolumab then ipilimumab (arm A) or the reverse (arm B). This table comes from immunoSEQ multiplex PCR, and its TCRdb copy is limited to in-frame clones, with some not included. The sample holds under 9,000 clones, just under 65% seen once. Sample: CD8+ T cells sorted from blood (inferred from file names), taken from a patient given nivolumab and ipilimumab in sequence. All receptors come from a human patient with melanoma. Some clones in this sample may be carry-over from other donors' samples.

The genes are TRBV4-3 and TRBJ2-7; D remains unclear. The germline gives CDR1 LGHNA, CDR2 YSLEER. Trimming removed 5 bases at V and 9 bases at J, with 11 bases between. The CDR3 spans 11 residues. CDR3 DNA sequence: TGCGCCAGCAGCGCCTCCCGGGTGCAGTACTTC. Its translation is CASSASRVQYF.

The chain carries TRBV28 and TRBJ2-5, with 10 bases lining up with TRBD1. The CDR3 length is 15 residues. The V segment lost 5 bases and the J segment 2 bases; nucleotides outside the gene matches: 5. Germline assignment: CDR1 MDHEN and CDR2 SYDVKM. CDR3 nucleotide sequence: TGTGCCAGCAGTCCCGACAGGGGGCCTCAAGAGACCCAGTACTTC. Protein sequence: CASSPDRGPQETQYF.

As concerns this clone: A read error may produce the germline difference seen at one junction end. Other DNA sequences in the sample encode the same CDR3. The genes are TRBV4-3 and TRBJ1-1, with D tentatively TRBD1 (6 bases). Per the germline V gene, CDR1 is LGHNA and CDR2 is YSLEER. The CDR3 is 15 amino acids. CDR3 DNA: TGCGCCAGCAGCCAAGATTTGGGGGCCAGGCGACAAGCCTTCTTT. It yields the protein CASSQDLGARRQAFF.

This clone has only a few counts. The chain has TRBV11-3 and TRBJ2-3; 14 bases match TRBD2. The CDR3 has 15 amino acids. The germline V gene has CDR1 SGHNT and CDR2 YENEEA. Trimming took 5 bases from V and 5 from J; bases not matched to a gene: 3. DNA for the CDR3: TGTGCCAGCAGCAACGGACTAGCGGGGGGAGATACGCAGTATTTT. It encodes CASSNGLAGGDTQYF.

This clone was detected only a few times. The chain combines TRBV5-1 with TRBJ1-5; the match to TRBD1 covers 7 bases. The ends lost 3 bases at V and 3 bases at J; junction bases unmatched: 3. Germline CDR1 reads SGHRS; CDR2 reads YFSETQ. The CDR3 is 14 amino acids. The CDR3 DNA reads as TGCGCCAGCAGCTCCGGGACAGACAATCAGCCCCAGCATTTT. Protein product: CASSSGTDNQPQHF.

V and J are TRBV21-1 and TRBJ2-7; the table's D call, TRBD1, was not checked against the DNA. TRBV21-1 is designated a pseudogene. The CDR3 is 15 amino acids. CDR3 sequence: CASIKHRYFTYEQYF. The DNA for the CDR3 is TGTGCCAGCATCAAACACAGGTATTTCACCTACGAGCAGTACTTC.

This chain links TRBV6-5 with TRBJ2-5; D call uncertain. The J call may be incorrect, as the DNA end agrees better with TRBJ2-7. The CDR3 totals 12 residues. CDR1 and CDR2 from the germline V gene are MNHEY and SVGAGI. The CDR3 sequence: CASSYSPYEQYF. The CDR3 DNA follows: TGTGCCAGCAGTTACTCCCCCTACGAGCAGTACTTC.

This clone was seen just once. The chain uses TRBV4-1 and TRBJ2-6; 16 nucleotides line up with TRBD2. This CDR3 spans 20 amino acids. Trimming cost V 5 bases and J 3 bases; bases outside gene matches: 10. CDR1 is MGHRA, CDR2 YSYEKL, per germline. CDR3 amino acids: CASSLRSGLAGGLGANVLTF. The CDR3 region has the DNA TGCGCCAGCAGCTTAAGATCGGGACTAGCGGGGGGGCTTGGGGCCAACGTCCTGACTTTC.

The rearrangement joins TRBV5-5 to TRBJ2-7; maybe TRBD1 (5 bases). The V end was cut by 1 base, the J end by 4 bases, with 6 bases between. CDR3 length equals 12 residues. Germline V gene sequence: CDR1 SGHKS, CDR2 YYEKEE (reference sequence). This CDR3 reads CASSLNRYEQYF. CDR3 in DNA: TGTGCCAGCAGCTTGAACAGGTACGAGCAGTACTTC.

The chain employs TRBV2 and TRBJ2-2; 8 positions agree with TRBD2. There are 15 residues in the CDR3. V dropped 7 bases and J dropped 3; count of bases not matched to a gene: 7. CDR1 SNHLY and CDR2 FYNNEI come from the germline V gene. CDR3 coding DNA: TGTGCCAGCACTGTAGCGGGGCTCTACACCGGGGAGCTGTTTTTT. It codes for CASTVAGLYTGELFF.

This clone is categorized as medium-sized. V usage is TRBV19 and J usage is TRBJ1-5, with D possibly being TRBD1 (5 bases). The CDR3 totals 15 residues. V lost 6 bases to trimming and J lost 6 bases, with 18 bases between them. Germline CDR1 reads LNHDA; CDR2 reads SQIVND (reference sequence). As DNA, the CDR3 is TGTGCCAGTAGACAAGTCTGGGGCGCAGGTCAGCCCCAGCATTTT. It codes for CASRQVWGAGQPQHF.